Listed below are T cell receptor beta chains from one sample, sequenced in a study of long-term antiretroviral therapy in people with HIV. Profiled with immunoSEQ multiplex PCR; TCRdb holds only in-frame clones, not every one. The table has 20,000 to 25,000 clones, around 80% seen once. Sequenced material: unsorted PBMCs, taken 0.5 years after starting antiretroviral therapy. These TCRs come from a man aged 18 to 29 with HIV. The CDR3 runs from the conserved cysteine through the conserved F or W. A D gene is named only where the DNA matches it firmly. Size tells how often a clone was seen (once, few, many) or the class of an expanded clone, and some rows leave it out.

d_call | cdr3_length | clone_size | j_call | v_call | cdr3_aa | cdr3_nt
NA | 15 | few | TRBJ1-4 | TRBV28 | CASSFRAGTNEKLFF | TGTGCCAGCAGTTTTCGAGCAGGGACTAATGAAAAACTGTTTTTT
NA | 15 | NA | TRBJ2-7 | TRBV7-2 | CASSLGVGELYEQYF | TGTGCCAGCAGCCTCGGAGTCGGCGAGCTCTACGAGCAGTACTTC
NA | 17 | NA | TRBJ2-7 | TRBV7-2 | CASSPMPLGGASYEQYF | TGTGCCAGCAGCCCTATGCCTTTGGGGGGTGCATCCTACGAGCAGTACTTC
TRBD1 | 17 | NA | TRBJ2-5 | TRBV9 | CASSVGPRTGDWETQYF | TGTGCCAGCAGCGTAGGCCCTCGGACAGGGGATTGGGAGACCCAGTACTTC
NA | 13 | NA | TRBJ1-1 | TRBV12-2 | CASRQGLNTEAFF | TGTGCAAGTCGGCAGGGACTGAACACTGAAGCTTTCTTT
NA | 15 | NA | TRBJ1-1 | TRBV7-8 | CASSLAYGRDTEAFF | TGTGCCAGCAGCTTAGCTTACGGGAGGGACACTGAAGCTTTCTTT
TRBD2 | 21 | NA | TRBJ2-2 | TRBV6-4 | CASSDPKFFREGWANTGELFF | TGTGCCAGCAGTGACCCTAAGTTCTTCAGGGAGGGGTGGGCGAACACCGGGGAGCTGTTTTTT
NA | 13 | NA | TRBJ2-7 | TRBV5-5 | CASSLGRSYEQYF | TGTGCCAGCAGCTTGGGGAGGAGCTACGAGCAGTACTTC
NA | 16 | NA | TRBJ1-2 | TRBV18 | CASSPDLEVSNYGYTF | TGTGCCAGCTCACCAGATTTAGAAGTTTCTAACTATGGCTACACCTTC
TRBD1 | 14 | NA | TRBJ2-7 | TRBV5-1 | CASRGGQGAYEQYF | TGCGCCAGCAGAGGAGGACAGGGAGCCTACGAGCAGTACTTC
TRBD1 | 15 | NA | TRBJ2-1 | TRBV6-5 | CASSYGTGDTNEQFF | TGTGCCAGCAGTTACGGGACAGGGGACACGAATGAGCAGTTCTTC
NA | 14 | NA | TRBJ1-1 | TRBV5-4 | CASRVGSPNTEAFF | TGTGCCAGCAGGGTAGGGTCCCCGAACACTGAAGCTTTCTTT
TRBD1 | 14 | NA | TRBJ2-7 | TRBV2 | CASSEVKTGGEQYF | TGTGCCAGCAGTGAAGTAAAGACAGGGGGCGAGCAGTACTTC
NA | 14 | NA | TRBJ1-5 | TRBV28 | CASSQVGKNQPQHF | TGTGCCAGCAGTCAGGTGGGGAAGAATCAGCCCCAGCATTTT
TRBD1 | 14 | NA | TRBJ1-5 | TRBV6-5 | CASSGRDRLQPQHF | TGTGCCAGCAGTGGCCGGGACAGGCTACAGCCCCAGCATTTT
NA | 14 | NA | TRBJ2-3 | TRBV18 | CASSPREGTDTQYF | TGTGCCAGCTCACCCAGGGAGGGCACAGATACGCAGTATTTT
NA | 15 | NA | TRBJ2-7 | TRBV5-6 | CASSLAGDANYEQYF | TGTGCCAGCAGCTTGGCGGGAGACGCGAACTACGAGCAGTACTTC
TRBD1 | 15 | NA | TRBJ2-7 | TRBV19 | CASSRTGAVGYEQYF | TGTGCCAGTAGTCGAACAGGGGCCGTAGGATACGAGCAGTACTTC
NA | 14 | NA | TRBJ1-5 | TRBV6-1 | CASSDRYSNQPQHF | TGTGCCAGCAGTGATCGGTATAGCAATCAGCCCCAGCATTTT
NA | 15 | few | TRBJ1-6 | TRBV5-1 | CASSLYRVGNSPLHF | TGCGCCAGCAGCCTATACAGGGTTGGGAATTCACCCCTCCACTTT
NA | 14 | NA | TRBJ2-1 | TRBV2 | CASSVVVGLNEQFF | TGTGCCAGCAGTGTTGTGGTGGGTCTTAATGAGCAGTTCTTC
NA | 13 | NA | TRBJ2-5 | TRBV5-8 | CASTGRGQETQYF | TGTGCCAGCACAGGGAGGGGGCAAGAGACCCAGTACTTC
NA | 14 | NA | TRBJ2-7 | TRBV28 | CASSSWRGSYEQYF | TGTGCCAGCAGTTCCTGGAGGGGCTCCTACGAGCAGTACTTC
NA | 11 | medium-sized | TRBJ2-7 | TRBV18 | CASSYSYEQYF | TGTGCCAGCTCATACTCCTACGAGCAGTACTTC
TRBD1 | 15 | NA | TRBJ2-4 | TRBV4-3 | CASSQSWTGRDIQYF | TGCGCCAGCAGCCAATCCTGGACAGGGCGGGACATTCAGTACTTC
TRBD2 | 15 | medium-sized | TRBJ2-7 | TRBV4-3 | CASSPGLAGPYEQYF | TGCGCCAGCAGCCCCGGACTAGCGGGACCCTACGAGCAGTACTTC
NA | 11 | NA | TRBJ2-5 | TRBV30 | CAWSVQETQYF | TGTGCCTGGAGTGTCCAAGAGACCCAGTACTTC
NA | 12 | NA | TRBJ2-7 | TRBV7-2 | CASSPWGLEQYF | TGTGCCAGCAGCCCGTGGGGTCTCGAGCAGTACTTC
NA | 13 | NA | TRBJ2-7 | TRBV5-1 | CASSLDQIYEQYF | TGCGCCAGCAGCTTGGATCAGATCTACGAGCAGTACTTC
TRBD1 | 17 | NA | TRBJ1-1 | TRBV5-1 | CASSLSMGRGWGTEAFF | TGCGCCAGCAGCCTCTCGATGGGCAGGGGGTGGGGCACTGAAGCTTTCTTT
NA | 12 | NA | TRBJ2-3 | TRBV18 | CASSPASDTQYF | TGTGCCAGCTCACCAGCCTCAGATACGCAGTATTTT
TRBD1 | 15 | NA | TRBJ2-5 | TRBV29-1 | CSVEGDDRGRETQYF | TGCAGCGTTGAAGGCGACGACAGGGGGCGCGAGACCCAGTACTTC
NA | 13 | NA | TRBJ2-2 | TRBV30 | CAWSAKGTGELFF | TGTGCCTGGAGCGCAAAGGGCACCGGGGAGCTGTTTTTT
NA | 12 | once | TRBJ2-7 | TRBV6-1 | CASRGVAYEQYF | TGTGCCAGCAGGGGAGTAGCCTACGAGCAGTACTTC
NA | 14 | medium-sized | TRBJ1-2 | TRBV5-4 | CASSLSGGTRGYTF | TGTGCCAGCAGCTTATCAGGTGGAACTAGGGGCTACACCTTC
NA | 15 | NA | TRBJ2-3 | TRBV27 | CASSPLTLSTDTQYF | TGTGCCAGCAGTCCCCTGACACTCAGCACAGATACGCAGTATTTT
NA | 15 | NA | TRBJ2-7 | TRBV4-3 | CASSQDPRPSYEQYF | TGCGCCAGCAGCCAAGACCCGCGACCTTCCTACGAGCAGTACTTC
NA | 14 | NA | TRBJ1-4 | TRBV7-2 | CASSFRELNEKLFF | TGTGCCAGCAGCTTCCGGGAGCTTAATGAAAAACTGTTTTTT
TRBD2 | 16 | NA | TRBJ2-1 | TRBV7-2 | CASTLGGLAGGNEQFF | TGTGCCAGCACCCTCGGGGGGCTAGCGGGAGGGAATGAGCAGTTCTTC
TRBD2 | 19 | NA | TRBJ2-1 | TRBV7-3 | CASSLQSLAGAMRYNEQFF | TGTGCCAGCAGCTTACAGTCGCTAGCGGGGGCAATGAGGTACAATGAGCAGTTCTTC
NA | 16 | NA | TRBJ2-6 | TRBV6-4 | CASSDSGGAGANVLTF | TGTGCCAGCAGTGACTCGGGGGGCGCTGGGGCCAACGTCCTGACTTTC